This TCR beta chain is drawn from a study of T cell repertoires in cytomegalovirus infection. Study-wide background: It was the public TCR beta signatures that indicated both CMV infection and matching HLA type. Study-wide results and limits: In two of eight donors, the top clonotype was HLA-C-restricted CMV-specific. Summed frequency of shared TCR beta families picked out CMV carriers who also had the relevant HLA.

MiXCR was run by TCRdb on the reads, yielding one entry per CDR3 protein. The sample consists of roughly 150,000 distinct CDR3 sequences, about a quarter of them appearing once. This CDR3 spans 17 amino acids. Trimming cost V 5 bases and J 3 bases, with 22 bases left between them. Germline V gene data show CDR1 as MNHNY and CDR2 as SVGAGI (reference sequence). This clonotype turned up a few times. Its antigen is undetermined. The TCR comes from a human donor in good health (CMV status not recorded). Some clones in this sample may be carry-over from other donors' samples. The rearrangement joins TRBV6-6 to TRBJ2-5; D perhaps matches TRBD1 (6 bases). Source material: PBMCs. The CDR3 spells CASSLQRTVGGKETQYF. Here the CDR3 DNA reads TGTGCCAGCAGTCTCCAGCGGACAGTCGGAGGTAAAGAGACCCAGTACTTC.